Presented here are 22 T cell receptor beta chains from one specimen sequenced in a study of naive and memory T cell subsets (dated by TCRdb to the late 2010s). The study described a robust, sensitive protocol for amplifying, sequencing and analyzing TCRs, using 3' ligation of a UMI-containing oligonucleotide to TCR cDNA. Library method: 5' RACE. The instrument was an Illumina MiSeq. The ligated cDNA was amplified in four rounds of PCR with nested alpha and beta constant region primers together with the SP2 primer. The public reads were run again by TCRdb, first through fastp at Q25 and then through MiXCR, and only productive beta chains were kept. For every CDR3 protein sequence, its rows merge into one entry that carries the most common genes and DNA. This sample is represented by 55,000 to 65,000 distinct CDR3 sequences; approximately 8% of them were singletons. Over 15% of the sample goes to the ten largest clones.

These receptors all come from a female donor in good health.

The chain combines TRBV2 with TRBJ2-3, with 8 positions matching TRBD2. This CDR3 is 16 amino acids long. The V gene's germline CDR1 is SNHLY and CDR2 FYNNEI. After removal of 6 bases from V and 0 bases from J, the junction contained 8 bases not matched to a gene. The CDR3: CASSLGLAPSTDTQYF. The CDR3 DNA follows: TGTGCCAGCAGCCTCGGACTAGCACCTAGCACAGATACGCAGTATTTT.

The V gene is TRBV2, the J gene TRBJ2-3; no clear D gene. V lost 5 bases and J lost 0, with 12 bases in between. CDR3 size: 15 residues. Germline V gene sequence: CDR1 SNHLY, CDR2 FYNNEI. CDR3 residues: CASSSPRSSTDTQYF. The CDR3 coding sequence is TGTGCCAGCAGTTCACCCCGGTCTAGCACAGATACGCAGTATTTT. Full variable domain (missing parts from reference TRBV2 and TRBJ2-3): EPEVTQTPSHQVTQMGQEVILRCVPISNHLYFYWYRQILGQKVEFLVSFYNNEISEKSEIFDDQFSVERPDGSNFTLKIRSTKLEDSAMYFCASSSPRSSTDTQYFGPGTRLTVL.

The chain joins TRBV28 to TRBJ2-2, with TRBD1 matching 9 bases. The CDR3 spans 15 residues. Germline-derived CDR1 and CDR2 are MDHEN and SYDVKM. V trimming: 4 bases; J trimming: 7 bases; junction bases outside the gene matches: 7. The CDR3 here is CASSSGTGSGGELFF. Written as DNA, the CDR3 is TGTGCCAGCAGTTCCGGGACAGGGTCGGGCGGGGAGCTGTTTTTT.

The V and J genes are TRBV7-3 and TRBJ2-2; no reliable D call. The CDR3 is 14 residues long. V lost 0 bases and J 6 bases, leaving 8 bases between the germline ends. Per the germline V gene, CDR1 is SGHTA and CDR2 is FQGTGA. The CDR3 nucleotides read TGTGCCAGCAGCTTAACTCGAACAGCCGGGGAGCTGTTTTTT. Its translation is CASSLTRTAGELFF.

This clonotype showed up many times. V is TRBV5-1 and J is TRBJ1-1; TRBD1 matches at 8 bases. Trimming cost V 6 bases and J 4 bases; bases outside gene matches: 8. This CDR3 has 14 amino acids. CDR1 and CDR2 from the germline V gene are SGHRS and YFSETQ. CDR3 region: CASTPGQGGTEAFF. The DNA for the CDR3 is TGCGCCAGCACTCCTGGACAGGGAGGCACTGAAGCTTTCTTT.

The chain combines TRBV19 with TRBJ2-5; 7 bases match TRBD1. Unmatched junction bases numbered 8, after V lost 2 bases and J lost 2 bases. The length of the CDR3 is 16 residues. Germline V gene data show CDR1 as LNHDA and CDR2 as SQIVND (reference sequence). The CDR3, as DNA: TGTGCCAGTAGTATAAGGCAGGGGGATCCTCAAGAGACCCAGTACTTC. Translated, it gives CASSIRQGDPQETQYF.

This clonotype was counted only a few times. V gene TRBV27 combines with J gene TRBJ1-6; maybe TRBD1 (5 bases). V dropped 5 bases and J dropped 10 bases, with 21 bases sitting between them. Germline CDR1 MNHEY, CDR2 SMNVEV (reference sequence). The CDR3 extends over 16 amino acids. DNA of the CDR3: TGTGCCAGCAGTATCGCGCGGGACGTAACTCGGTCACCCCTCCACTTT. Amino acids: CASSIARDVTRSPLHF.

This clonotype was seen a handful of times. This chain uses TRBV28 with TRBJ1-5, with a possible D match to TRBD1 (5 bases). There are 15 residues in the CDR3. The germline V and J ends were trimmed by 5 bases and 11 bases, with 22 bases remaining between them. Germline loops: CDR1 MDHEN, CDR2 SYDVKM. The DNA for the CDR3 is TGTGCCAGCAGTCGGGATCAGGGTAACAGCGGGTCCCAGCATTTT. It specifies CASSRDQGNSGSQHF. Full variable domain (remainder filled in from reference TRBV28 and TRBJ1-5): DVKVTQSSRYLVKRTGEKVFLECVQDMDHENMFWYRQDPGLGLRLIYFSYDVKMKEKGDIPEGYSVSREKKERFSLILESASTNQTSMYLCASSRDQGNSGSQHFGDGTRLSIL.

This clonotype was detected many times. The V call is TRBV6-1, the J call TRBJ2-3; D is possibly TRBD1 (5 bases). With 9 bases removed from V and 0 bases from J, the gap between germline ends came to 19 bases. The CDR3 is 16 residues long. CDR1 is MNHNS, CDR2 SASEGT, per germline. The CDR3, as DNA: TGTGCCAGTAGGACGATAGGGGTTTCTAGCACAGATACGCAGTATTTT. Encoded protein: CASRTIGVSSTDTQYF.

CDR3 sequence (DNA): TGTGCCAGCAGTCGCAGGTTAAGCTCCTACGAGCAGTACTTC. It is translated as CASSRRLSSYEQYF. This rearrangement joins TRBV12-3 or TRBV12-4 to TRBJ2-7; no reliable D call. CDR3 length: 14 amino acids. V was cut by 5 bases and J by 0 bases, with 11 bases left in between.

This clonotype was counted only a few times. The chain combines TRBV19 with TRBJ2-5; D is undetermined. The germline gives CDR1 LNHDA, CDR2 SQIVND (reference sequence). Trimming took off 4 bases at V and 4 bases at J, with 16 bases between the two ends. CDR3 size: 15 residues. This CDR3 is CASSTGLEWRETQYF. The CDR3 region has the DNA TGTGCCAGTAGTACAGGATTGGAATGGCGAGAGACCCAGTACTTC.

The genes are TRBV28 and TRBJ1-1; D might be TRBD1 (5 bases). This CDR3 comprises 14 residues. V gave up 2 bases and J gave up 5 bases, with 12 bases separating them. Germline V gene data show CDR1 as MDHEN and CDR2 as SYDVKM. The CDR3 spells CASSLAQGGTEAFF. The CDR3, as DNA: TGTGCCAGCAGTTTAGCCCAGGGAGGGACTGAAGCTTTCTTT. Drawing the rest from reference TRBV28 and TRBJ1-1, the complete variable domain is DVKVTQSSRYLVKRTGEKVFLECVQDMDHENMFWYRQDPGLGLRLIYFSYDVKMKEKGDIPEGYSVSREKKERFSLILESASTNQTSMYLCASSLAQGGTEAFFGQGTRLTVV.

This clonotype turned up a few times. The chain is built from TRBV18 and TRBJ2-1; 9 positions match TRBD2. V lost 3 bases, J lost 0 bases, and 9 bases stayed unmatched. The CDR3 has 18 amino acids. Germline CDR1 reads KGHSH; CDR2 reads LQKENI. As DNA, the CDR3 is TGTGCCAGCTCACCTACTAGCGGGTCCCCCAGCTCCTACAATGAGCAGTTCTTC. Translation: CASSPTSGSPSSYNEQFF.

Judged by abundance, this clonotype is medium-sized. This rearrangement joins TRBV3-1 to TRBJ2-5; D is possibly TRBD2 (6 bases). The germline V and J ends were trimmed by 2 bases and 1 base, with 8 bases remaining between them. From germline, CDR1 is LGHDT and CDR2 YNNKEL (reference sequence). CDR3 length: 14 amino acids. DNA for the CDR3: TGTGCCAGCAGCCAACGGGACTTCCAAGAGACCCAGTACTTC. Translating it yields CASSQRDFQETQYF.

A word on this clonotype: A much bigger clone sits one base away, suggesting this may be a read error. V usage is TRBV7-8 and J usage is TRBJ2-1, with 9 bases that match TRBD2. The CDR3 loop spans 15 amino acids. The germline V gene encodes CDR1 SGHVS and CDR2 FQNEAQ. CDR3 in DNA: TGTGCCACTCATTCCTCCGGGACTAGCCTCAATGAGCAGCTCTTC. It yields the protein CATHSSGTSLNEQLF.

This clonotype was seen many times. V is TRBV3-1 and J is TRBJ2-5; tentative D call: TRBD2 (6 bases). The CDR3 covers 13 residues. The V end lost 1 base, the J end lost 3 bases, and 6 bases lay between the germline ends. Germline CDR1 and CDR2: LGHDT and YNNKEL (reference sequence). In DNA, the CDR3 is TGTGCCAGCAGCCAAGGGACTAAAGAGACCCAGTACTTC. Translated, it gives CASSQGTKETQYF.

The rearrangement joins TRBV28 to TRBJ2-1; TRBD1 matches at 9 bases. This CDR3 has 14 amino acids. Looked up from germline, CDR1 is MDHEN and CDR2 is SYDVKM. J gave up 9 bases and V 3 bases, and 6 bases lay outside the gene matches. The CDR3 DNA sequence: TGTGCCAGCAGTTTGTGGGACAGGGAGGGTGAGCAGTTCTTC. Residues: CASSLWDREGEQFF.

This clonotype showed up just a few times. The chain recombines TRBV18 with TRBJ2-1; no firm D call. V lost 6 bases and J 7 bases, leaving 13 bases between the germline ends. Per the germline V gene, CDR1 is KGHSH and CDR2 is LQKENI. CDR3 length: 13 amino acids. The CDR3 DNA reads as TGTGCCAGCTCGCCGCTCTCGGAAAATGAGCAGTTCTTC. It specifies CASSPLSENEQFF.

CDR3 sequence reads: CASSLWATEAFF. As DNA, the CDR3 is TGTGCCAGCAGCCTCTGGGCCACTGAAGCTTTCTTT. The chain combines TRBV11-2 with TRBJ1-1; D not certain. Looked up from germline, CDR1 is SGHAT and CDR2 is FQNNGV. V was clipped by 5 bases and J by 4 bases, with 8 bases between them. The CDR3 is 12 residues long.

V usage is TRBV13 and J usage is TRBJ2-7; 7 bases map to TRBD1. V gave up 8 bases and J gave up 7 bases; unmatched junction bases: 11. The germline CDR1 and CDR2 sequences are PRHDT and FYEKMQ (reference sequence). The CDR3 has 13 amino acids. The CDR3 region has the DNA TGTGCCAGCGCCGAGACAGGGTTGGGGGAGCAGTACTTC. This codes for CASAETGLGEQYF.

This clonotype has a handful of counts. The chain recombines TRBV11-2 with TRBJ2-3; weak D call: TRBD1 (6 bases). The CDR3 totals 14 residues. CDR1 and CDR2 (germline): SGHAT, FQNNGV. Trimming took off 1 base at V and 4 bases at J, with 9 bases between the two ends. In nucleotides, the CDR3 is TGTGCCAGCAGCTTAGGGGGGCCTTCAGATACGCAGTATTTT. It yields the protein CASSLGGPSDTQYF.

The rearrangement uses TRBV12-3 or TRBV12-4 and TRBJ2-7, with no clear D. The CDR3 extends over 14 amino acids. Trimming stripped 6 bases from V and 6 bases from J, with 18 bases between. The CDR3: CASSNVGPLGEQYF. Here the CDR3 DNA reads TGTGCCAGCAGCAACGTGGGTCCGCTTGGCGAGCAGTACTTC.